These 14 T cell receptor beta chains originate from one sample sequenced in a study of blood T cells in healthy people across ages. A sample-barcoded 5' primer and a J-beta primer mix were used in a second PCR of roughly 7 to 11 cycles. TCRdb ran MiXCR on the 5' RACE reads and lists one entry per CDR3 protein. The repertoire consists of about 640,000 distinct CDR3 sequences, with 58% occurring once and the leading ten covering over 35%. Input material: blood. The origin of the receptors is a man between 60 and 70 years old in good health.

The chain links TRBV29-1 to TRBJ2-3, with 9 positions matching TRBD1. Germline assignment: CDR1 SQVTM and CDR2 ANQGSEA. CDR3 size: 15 residues. V lost 7 bases to trimming and J lost 0 bases; unmatched junction nucleotides: 8. CDR3 nucleotide sequence: TGCAGCGCCGAACAGGGGGCCCCTAGCACAGATACGCAGTATTTT. Its translation: CSAEQGAPSTDTQYF.

This rearrangement joins TRBV28 to TRBJ2-7; 8 bases agree with TRBD1. The CDR3 is 14 residues long. V was clipped by 5 bases and J by 4 bases; unmatched bases: 7. The germline gives CDR1 MDHEN, CDR2 SYDVKM. The CDR3 coding sequence is TGTGCCAGCAGTCCCCCGGGACAGGAGTACGAGCAGTACTTC. It codes for CASSPPGQEYEQYF.

The chain has TRBV6-4 and TRBJ2-3; no definite D call. The CDR3 loop spans 13 amino acids. V was shortened by 6 bases and J by 5 bases, with 12 bases between the two germline ends. Germline loops: CDR1 MRHNA, CDR2 SNTAGT. CDR3 loop: CASSFTRKDTQYF. CDR3 nucleotide sequence: TGTGCCAGCAGCTTTACGAGGAAAGATACGCAGTATTTT.

The chain uses TRBV7-2 and TRBJ2-5; D is tentatively TRBD1 or TRBD2 (6 bases each). The CDR3 has 15 residues. Trimming cost V 1 base and J 5 bases, with 14 bases left between them. The V gene's germline CDR1 is SGHTA and CDR2 FQGNSA. CDR3 protein: CASSLDRGRGETQYF. The CDR3 DNA reads as TGTGCCAGCAGCTTAGATCGGGGGCGAGGGGAGACCCAGTACTTC.

The gene calls are TRBV5-6 and TRBJ2-7; a possible D gene is TRBD2 (7 bases). The V end lost 3 bases, the J end lost 2 bases, and 15 bases lay between the germline ends. The CDR3 runs to 15 residues. Germline loops: CDR1 SGHDT, CDR2 YYEEEE. The DNA of the CDR3 is TGTGCCAGCAGCTGGGGGGGGCAGGCACCCTACGAGCAGTACTTC. It specifies CASSWGGQAPYEQYF. Using reference TRBV5-6 and TRBJ2-7 for the parts outside the CDR3, the full variable domain is DAGVTQSPTHLIKTRGQQVTLRCSPKSGHDTVSWYQQALGQGPQFIFQYYEEEERQRGNFPDRFSGHQFPNYSSELNVNALLLGDSALYLCASSWGGQAPYEQYFGPGTRLTVT.

This chain connects TRBV21-1 to TRBJ2-3. TRBV21-1 represents a pseudogene. The CDR3 spans 17 residues. The DNA for the CDR3 is TGTGCCAGCAGCACGGACCGGACCAACCCTAGCACAGATACGCAGTATTTT. It codes for CASSTDRTNPSTDTQYF.

The chain combines TRBV29-1 with TRBJ2-3; D tentatively reads TRBD1 or TRBD2 (7 bases each). Per germline, CDR1 SQVTM and CDR2 ANQGSEA. There are 13 residues in the CDR3. V was pared by 4 bases and J by 4 bases, with 12 bases between. CDR3 DNA: TGCAGCGTTGTCCAGGGGGGGGCAGATACGCAGTATTTT. This encodes CSVVQGGADTQYF.

CDR3 in DNA: TGTGCCAACACCCAGGACAGTTTCCATTCACCCCTCCACTTT. Translation gives CANTQDSFHSPLHF. The V and J genes are TRBV25-1 and TRBJ1-6; a weak D match, TRBD1 (6 bases). Germline V CDR1 and CDR2: MGHDK, SYGVNS. This CDR3 has 14 residues. V lost 10 bases and J lost 8, with 18 bases in between.

The chain recombines TRBV21-1 with TRBJ1-2; TRBD1, as called in the table, went unchecked against the DNA. TRBV21-1 is a listed pseudogene. The CDR3 is 16 amino acids. The CDR3 sequence is CASSERGQTGGYGYTF. Here the CDR3 DNA reads TGTGCCAGCAGCGAAAGAGGTCAGACAGGGGGCTATGGCTACACCTTC.

The chain has TRBV11-2 and TRBJ2-3; no definite D call. The CDR3 consists of 18 residues. V shed 0 bases and J shed 2 bases, with 18 bases lying between them. Germline CDR1 and CDR2: SGHAT and FQNNGV. The CDR3 region is CASSLDRAASRYTDTQYF. CDR3 DNA sequence: TGTGCCAGCAGCTTAGATAGAGCCGCGAGCAGGTACACAGATACGCAGTATTTT.

Only a few counts were recorded for this clonotype. The V gene is TRBV6-1, the J gene TRBJ2-7, with TRBD1 identical over 7 bases. From germline, CDR1 is MNHNS and CDR2 SASEGT. Trimming took 4 bases from V and 0 from J; bases not matched to a gene: 3. This CDR3 comprises 14 residues. CDR3: CASSARDSSYEQYF. CDR3 sequence (DNA): TGTGCCAGCAGTGCCCGGGACAGCTCCTACGAGCAGTACTTC.

This chain connects TRBV7-2 to TRBJ1-5, with 7 positions matching TRBD1. The J segment lost 9 bases and the V segment lost 6 bases, leaving 8 bases of the junction unmatched. The CDR3 contains 13 residues. Germline CDR1 reads SGHTA; CDR2 reads FQGNSA. This chain's CDR3 is CASRDRALGPQHF. DNA for the CDR3: TGTGCCAGCAGAGACAGGGCGCTCGGGCCCCAGCATTTT.

The chain uses TRBV20-1 and TRBJ1-2, with a tentative D call TRBD1 (5 bases). There are 12 residues in the CDR3. From germline, CDR1 is DFQATT and CDR2 SNEGSKA (reference sequence). The V gene lost 6 bases and the J gene lost 3 bases, with 11 bases spanning the gap. The CDR3 DNA reads TGCAGTGCCCACATGGGGGACTATGGCTACACCTTC. Translation: CSAHMGDYGYTF.

The chain employs TRBV6-1 and TRBJ1-2; D ambiguous. Trimming took off 6 bases at V and 4 bases at J, with 12 bases between the two ends. The CDR3 runs to 13 residues. Germline CDR1 reads MNHNS; CDR2 reads SASEGT. CDR3 amino acids: CASRGTASYGYTF. The CDR3 DNA sequence: TGTGCCAGCAGGGGTACAGCCTCCTATGGCTACACCTTC.